This TCR beta chain derives from a study of somatic mutations in cytotoxic T cells in rheumatoid arthritis. Across the study: Blood (around 32 ml EDTA) from each patient was taken right after diagnosis, before any treatment. Study-level results: The authors did not adjust the slight TRBV07 underrepresentation in rheumatoid arthritis patients for multiple comparisons.

The germline CDR1 and CDR2 sequences are ENHRY and SYGVKD. The CDR3 consists of 17 residues. V lost 5 bases to trimming and J lost 0 bases, with 19 bases between them. The table came from immunoSEQ multiplex PCR; TCRdb's copy has only in-frame clones and leaves some out. This sample has roughly 13,000 clones, with over 70% found just once. About this clone itself: Its specificity is unknown.

V gene TRBV10-3 combines with J gene TRBJ2-5; maybe TRBD2 (6 bases). The receptor's source is an adult with rheumatoid arthritis. Specimen: CD8+ T cells sorted from blood. The CDR3 DNA sequence: TGTGCCATCAGTCCCACTAGCCGGGCTCATTACCAAGAGACCCAGTACTTC. Translated, it gives CAISPTSRAHYQETQYF.